The present TCR beta chain was sequenced within a study of T cell responses to AZD1222 COVID-19 vaccine. As concerns this clone: As yet, its antigen is unknown.

Produced via immunoSEQ multiplex PCR; TCRdb's table is partial and in-frame only. The sample yields around 110,000 clones, 70% to 90% seen once. The study's findings and limits: Repertoires were obtained only post-peak T cell response. Possibly, clonal diversity was underestimated; donors were largely white British and included more females. Only five or six individuals given AZD1222 were seropositive at baseline. Rises in breadth and depth of Spike-specific TCRs came after two AZD1222 doses.

Trimming pared 4 bases from V and 6 bases from J, leaving 10 bases between. The CDR3 is 13 amino acids. The germline CDR1 and CDR2 sequences are MNHEY and SVGEGT. The material sequenced was peripheral blood, taken on day 0 of MenACWY control vaccination. The clonotype originates from an adult in good health. This sequence joins TRBV6-2 or TRBV6-3 and TRBJ1-5; D unresolved. The DNA of the CDR3 is TGTGCCAGCAGTTTACGGATGGGTCAGCCCCAGCATTTT. Translating it yields CASSLRMGQPQHF.